Listed below are T cell receptor beta chains from one sample, sequenced in a study of T cell responses to AZD1222 COVID-19 vaccine. Produced via immunoSEQ multiplex PCR; TCRdb's table is partial and in-frame only. The sample includes more than 75,000 clones, roughly nine tenths seen only once; the top ten take approximately 1.5%. Sequencing used peripheral blood, obtained on day 0 of AZD1222 vaccination. These receptor sequences come from an adult in good health. Both conserved end residues are part of each CDR3. D genes are given only for firm matches. Rows give clone size only sometimes, using once, few, many, or a class for an expanded clone.

D: NA; V: TRBV18; J: TRBJ1-1; size: NA; DNA: TGTGCCAGCTCACCAGGGTTGGTCACTGAAGCTTTCTTT; CDR3: CASSPGLVTEAFF
D: NA; V: TRBV19; J: TRBJ1-6; size: NA; DNA: TGTGCCAGTAGAGCGAGAGATTCACCCCTCCACTTT; CDR3: CASRARDSPLHF
D: TRBD1; V: TRBV6-5; J: TRBJ1-5; size: NA; DNA: TGTGCCAGCAGTCCGACAGGGGGCTGGCAGCCCCAGCATTTT; CDR3: CASSPTGGWQPQHF
D: NA; V: TRBV28; J: TRBJ1-2; size: NA; DNA: TGTGCCAGCAGTTTAAGAAGAGATGGCTACACCTTC; CDR3: CASSLRRDGYTF
D: NA; V: TRBV11-3; J: TRBJ2-3; size: NA; DNA: TGTGCCAGCTCCTACACGAGGGAGACTACGCAGTATTTT; CDR3: CASSYTRETTQYF
D: NA; V: TRBV27; J: TRBJ2-7; size: NA; DNA: TGTGCCAGCAGTTTAGAAGGTTACGAGCAGTACTTC; CDR3: CASSLEGYEQYF
D: NA; V: TRBV12-3/TRBV12-4; J: TRBJ1-1; size: NA; DNA: TGTGCCAGCAGTTTCAGACTGAACACTGAAGCTTTCTTT; CDR3: CASSFRLNTEAFF
D: NA; V: TRBV6-2/TRBV6-3; J: TRBJ1-2; size: NA; DNA: TGTGCCAGCAGTTTGGGGGGCGGTACGGATGGCTACACCTTC; CDR3: CASSLGGGTDGYTF
D: NA; V: TRBV6-5; J: TRBJ2-2; size: NA; DNA: TGTGCCAGCAGTTACGGGGCACTTGCCGGGGAGCTGTTTTTT; CDR3: CASSYGALAGELFF
D: TRBD1; V: TRBV9; J: TRBJ2-3; size: NA; DNA: TGTGCCAGCAACCCCGCAGGACAGGGAATAGATACGCAGTATTTT; CDR3: CASNPAGQGIDTQYF
D: NA; V: TRBV19; J: TRBJ1-2; size: NA; DNA: TGTGCCAGTAGTATATCCTGGGGCGATGGCTACACCTTC; CDR3: CASSISWGDGYTF
D: NA; V: TRBV27; J: TRBJ2-3; size: few; DNA: TGTGCCAGCAGTTTCCTCACAGATACGCAGTATTTT; CDR3: CASSFLTDTQYF
D: TRBD1; V: TRBV28; J: TRBJ1-1; size: NA; DNA: TGTGCCAGCAGTTTGCCAGGGGGTAACACTGAAGCTTTCTTT; CDR3: CASSLPGGNTEAFF
D: NA; V: TRBV7-2; J: TRBJ1-4; size: NA; DNA: TGTGCCAGCAGCTTCGGGGCTGGTCTTGAAAAACTGTTTTTT; CDR3: CASSFGAGLEKLFF
D: NA; V: TRBV30; J: TRBJ2-7; size: NA; DNA: TGTGCCGGACGGGCCTCCCAGGGGATCCACGAGCAGTACTTC; CDR3: CAGRASQGIHEQYF
D: NA; V: TRBV7-2; J: TRBJ1-1; size: NA; DNA: TGTGCCAGCAGCTTAAGGCTGTCGGGCTTTGAAGCTTTCTTT; CDR3: CASSLRLSGFEAFF
D: NA; V: TRBV28; J: TRBJ1-2; size: NA; DNA: TGTGCCAGCCTTTCTTTGGGGGTGGGCACCACGACCTATGGCTACACCTTC; CDR3: CASLSLGVGTTTYGYTF
D: TRBD1; V: TRBV27; J: TRBJ2-7; size: NA; DNA: TGTGCCAGCAGTTTACCGGGACAGGGGTTCTACGAGCAGTACTTC; CDR3: CASSLPGQGFYEQYF
D: NA; V: TRBV7-3; J: TRBJ1-2; size: NA; DNA: TGTGCCAGCAGCCCCGGGGAAAACTATGGCTACACCTTC; CDR3: CASSPGENYGYTF
D: TRBD2; V: TRBV3-1/TRBV3-2; J: TRBJ2-7; size: NA; DNA: TGTGCCAGCAGCTTCCTTCCTTTAGCGGGGGCCTTCTCCTACGAGCAGTACTTC; CDR3: CASSFLPLAGAFSYEQYF
D: NA; V: TRBV5-6; J: TRBJ2-7; size: NA; DNA: TGTGCCAGCAGCTTGGAGGGGTATGGCGAGCAGTACTTC; CDR3: CASSLEGYGEQYF
D: TRBD1; V: TRBV4-1; J: TRBJ1-4; size: once; DNA: TGCGCCAGCAGCCACCCCGGGCAGGGGGTTGAAAAACTGTTTTTT; CDR3: CASSHPGQGVEKLFF
D: NA; V: TRBV12-3/TRBV12-4; J: TRBJ1-2; size: NA; DNA: TGTGCCAGCAGTTACCGAGGGGGCTACACCTTC; CDR3: CASSYRGGYTF
D: NA; V: TRBV7-8; J: TRBJ2-4; size: NA; DNA: TGTGCCAGCAGCCTTACAGGGATAAACATTCAGTACTTC; CDR3: CASSLTGINIQYF
D: NA; V: TRBV27; J: TRBJ1-6; size: NA; DNA: TGTGCCAGCCTGGGGGGAGGAAATTCACCCCTCCACTTT; CDR3: CASLGGGNSPLHF
D: NA; V: TRBV27; J: TRBJ2-2; size: NA; DNA: TGTGCCAGCAGTCCCCCGTACACCGGGGAGCTGTTTTTT; CDR3: CASSPPYTGELFF
D: NA; V: TRBV20-1; J: TRBJ2-1; size: NA; DNA: TGCAGTGCTCGTTCCTACAATGAGCAGTTCTTC; CDR3: CSARSYNEQFF
D: NA; V: TRBV18; J: TRBJ1-2; size: NA; DNA: TGTGCCAGCACTCTGGGGGGAAAACTATATGGCTACACCTTC; CDR3: CASTLGGKLYGYTF
D: NA; V: TRBV10-3; J: TRBJ2-3; size: NA; DNA: TGTGCCATTAAAGGACCACAGGGTAACACAGATACGCAGTATTTT; CDR3: CAIKGPQGNTDTQYF
D: NA; V: TRBV3-1/TRBV3-2; J: TRBJ2-5; size: NA; DNA: TGTGCCAGCAGCCAAGGTCTAGCCCTTGAGACCCAGTACTTC; CDR3: CASSQGLALETQYF
D: NA; V: TRBV28; J: TRBJ1-5; size: NA; DNA: TGTGCCAGCAGTGTCATTGATGGTCAGCCCCAGCATTTT; CDR3: CASSVIDGQPQHF
D: NA; V: TRBV5-4; J: TRBJ1-3; size: NA; DNA: TGTGCCAGCAGCTCCTTCAGCCGGGAAAGAAACACCATATATTTT; CDR3: CASSSFSRERNTIYF
D: TRBD1; V: TRBV2; J: TRBJ2-1; size: NA; DNA: TGTGCCAGCAGTGATTACAGGGGCAATGAGCAGTTCTTC; CDR3: CASSDYRGNEQFF
D: TRBD2; V: TRBV3-1/TRBV3-2; J: TRBJ2-5; size: NA; DNA: TGTGCCAGCAGCCAAGATGAGAGGGGAGGGGAGACCCAGTACTTC; CDR3: CASSQDERGGETQYF
D: NA; V: TRBV4-1; J: TRBJ2-1; size: NA; DNA: TGCGCCAGCAGCCAAGATGGTGCCTCTTACAATGAGCAGTTCTTC; CDR3: CASSQDGASYNEQFF
D: NA; V: TRBV5-1; J: TRBJ1-2; size: NA; DNA: TGCGCCAGCGGGACGAATTTAAACTATGGCTACACCTTC; CDR3: CASGTNLNYGYTF
D: TRBD1; V: TRBV30; J: TRBJ2-7; size: NA; DNA: TGTGCCTGGAATTACCAGGGGGTGGACGAGCAGTACTTC; CDR3: CAWNYQGVDEQYF
D: TRBD2; V: TRBV14; J: TRBJ2-1; size: NA; DNA: TGTGCCAGCAGCCAACCTCAGCGGGGCAAGCAGTTCTTC; CDR3: CASSQPQRGKQFF
D: NA; V: TRBV2; J: TRBJ2-7; size: NA; DNA: TGTGCCAGCATGGTACAGGGATCTTCCTACGAGCAGTACTTC; CDR3: CASMVQGSSYEQYF
D: NA; V: TRBV29-1; J: TRBJ1-1; size: NA; DNA: TGCAGCGTTGAACGCCCTGGCAGGGACACTGAAGCTTTCTTT; CDR3: CSVERPGRDTEAFF
D: NA; V: TRBV5-5; J: TRBJ2-3; size: once; DNA: TGTGCCAGCAGCTCCCCCAGGGGGGGACTAACTAGCACAGATACGCAGTATTTT; CDR3: CASSSPRGGLTSTDTQYF
D: TRBD1; V: TRBV3-1/TRBV3-2; J: TRBJ1-4; size: NA; DNA: TGTGCCAGCAGCGGGGGGACAGGGGACGAAAAACTGTTTTTT; CDR3: CASSGGTGDEKLFF
D: NA; V: TRBV3-1/TRBV3-2; J: TRBJ2-7; size: many; DNA: TGTGCCAGCAGCCCCTTTGACGGGGGCGAGCAGTACTTC; CDR3: CASSPFDGGEQYF
D: NA; V: TRBV3-1/TRBV3-2; J: TRBJ1-2; size: NA; DNA: TGTGCCAGCAGCCAAGAGGGAAGAATGGTCGGCTACACCTTC; CDR3: CASSQEGRMVGYTF
D: TRBD1; V: TRBV11-2; J: TRBJ1-1; size: NA; DNA: TGTGCCAGCAGCTCCCCCGGGACAGGGAACACTGAAGCTTTCTTT; CDR3: CASSSPGTGNTEAFF
D: TRBD1; V: TRBV29-1; J: TRBJ2-7; size: NA; DNA: TGCAGCGTTGAGGGCGGGACAGGGTCTTACGAGCAGTACTTC; CDR3: CSVEGGTGSYEQYF
D: TRBD1; V: TRBV18; J: TRBJ1-2; size: NA; DNA: TGTGCCAGCTCACCAGGAGCAGGGGGTGACTATGGCTACACCTTC; CDR3: CASSPGAGGDYGYTF